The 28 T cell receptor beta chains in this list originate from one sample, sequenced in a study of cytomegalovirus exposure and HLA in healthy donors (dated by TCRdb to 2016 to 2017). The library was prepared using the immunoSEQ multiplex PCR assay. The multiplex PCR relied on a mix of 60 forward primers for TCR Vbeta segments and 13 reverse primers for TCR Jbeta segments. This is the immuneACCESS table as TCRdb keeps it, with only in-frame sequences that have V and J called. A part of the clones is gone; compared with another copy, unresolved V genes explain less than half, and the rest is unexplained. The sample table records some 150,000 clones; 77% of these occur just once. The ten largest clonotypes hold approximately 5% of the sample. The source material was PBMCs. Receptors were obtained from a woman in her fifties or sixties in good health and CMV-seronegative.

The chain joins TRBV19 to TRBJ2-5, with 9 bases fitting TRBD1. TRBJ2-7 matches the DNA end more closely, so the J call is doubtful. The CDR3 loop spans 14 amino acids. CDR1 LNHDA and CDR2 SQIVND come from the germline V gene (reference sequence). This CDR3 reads CASNPGQGPYEQYF. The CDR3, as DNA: TGTGCCAGTAACCCGGGACAGGGTCCCTACGAGCAGTACTTC.

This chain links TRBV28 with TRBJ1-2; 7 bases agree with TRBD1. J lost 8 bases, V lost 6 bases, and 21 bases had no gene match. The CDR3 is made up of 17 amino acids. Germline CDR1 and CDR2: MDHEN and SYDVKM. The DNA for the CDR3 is TGTGCCAGCAGCTCCCCCGCCGGGCGGACAGGATGGTTAGGCTACACCTTC. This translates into CASSSPAGRTGWLGYTF.

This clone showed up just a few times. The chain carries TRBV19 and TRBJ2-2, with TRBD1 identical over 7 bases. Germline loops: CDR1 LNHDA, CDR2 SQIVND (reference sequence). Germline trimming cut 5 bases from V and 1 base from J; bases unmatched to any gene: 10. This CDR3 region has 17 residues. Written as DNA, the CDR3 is TGTGCCAGTAGTTCGCCAGGGGGTAGAATGAACACCGGGGAGCTGTTTTTT. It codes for CASSSPGGRMNTGELFF.

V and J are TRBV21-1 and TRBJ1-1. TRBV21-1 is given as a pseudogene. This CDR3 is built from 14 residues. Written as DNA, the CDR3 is TGTGCCAGCAGCTCAAGAGGGATAGGGCGGGAAGCTTTCTTT. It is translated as CASSSRGIGREAFF.

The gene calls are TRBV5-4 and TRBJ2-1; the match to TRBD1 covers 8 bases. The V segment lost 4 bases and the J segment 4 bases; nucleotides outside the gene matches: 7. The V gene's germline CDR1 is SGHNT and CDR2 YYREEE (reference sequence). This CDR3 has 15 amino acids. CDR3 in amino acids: CASSLPRGPYNEQFF. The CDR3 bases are TGTGCCAGCAGCCTTCCCAGGGGGCCATACAATGAGCAGTTCTTC.

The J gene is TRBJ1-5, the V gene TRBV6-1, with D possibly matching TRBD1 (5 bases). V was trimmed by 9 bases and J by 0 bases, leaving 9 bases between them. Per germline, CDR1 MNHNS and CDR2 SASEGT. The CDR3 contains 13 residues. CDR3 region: CASLTDSNQPQHF. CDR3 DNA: TGTGCCAGTTTGACAGATAGCAATCAGCCCCAGCATTTT.

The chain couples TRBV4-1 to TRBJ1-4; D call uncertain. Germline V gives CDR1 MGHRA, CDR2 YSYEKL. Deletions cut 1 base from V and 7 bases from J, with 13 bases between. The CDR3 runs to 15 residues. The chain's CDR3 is CASSQVGASGEKLFF. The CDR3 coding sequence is TGCGCCAGCAGCCAAGTTGGCGCCTCAGGTGAAAAACTGTTTTTT.

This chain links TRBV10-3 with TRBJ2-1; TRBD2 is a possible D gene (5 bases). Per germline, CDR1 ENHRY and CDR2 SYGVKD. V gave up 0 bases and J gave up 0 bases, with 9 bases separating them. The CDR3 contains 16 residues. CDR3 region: CAISESMAGSYNEQFF. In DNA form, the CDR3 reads TGTGCCATCAGTGAGTCGATGGCGGGCTCCTACAATGAGCAGTTCTTC.

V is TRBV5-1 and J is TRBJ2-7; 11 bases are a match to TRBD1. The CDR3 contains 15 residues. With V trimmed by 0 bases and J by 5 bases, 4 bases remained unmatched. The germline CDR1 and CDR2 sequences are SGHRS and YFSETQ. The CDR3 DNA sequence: TGCGCCAGCAGCTTGGAGGGACAGGGGGTCGACGAGCAGTACTTC. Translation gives CASSLEGQGVDEQYF.

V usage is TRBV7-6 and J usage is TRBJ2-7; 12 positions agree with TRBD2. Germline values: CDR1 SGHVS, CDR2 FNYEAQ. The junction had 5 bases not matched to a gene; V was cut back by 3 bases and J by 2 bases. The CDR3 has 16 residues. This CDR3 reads CASSLGTSGSTYEQYF. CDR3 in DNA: TGTGCCAGCAGCTTGGGGACTAGCGGGTCAACCTACGAGCAGTACTTC.

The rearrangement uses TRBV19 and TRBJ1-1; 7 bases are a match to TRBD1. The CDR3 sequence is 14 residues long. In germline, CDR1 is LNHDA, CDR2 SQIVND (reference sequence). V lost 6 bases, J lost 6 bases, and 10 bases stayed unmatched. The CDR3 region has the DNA TGTGCCAGTAGAAAGGGTTGGGGGACAGCTGAAGCTTTCTTT. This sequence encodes CASRKGWGTAEAFF.

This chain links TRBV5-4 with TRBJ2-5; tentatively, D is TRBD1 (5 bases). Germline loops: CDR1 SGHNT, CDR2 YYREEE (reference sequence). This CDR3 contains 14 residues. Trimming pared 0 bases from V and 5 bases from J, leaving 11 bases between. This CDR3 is CASSLAGRQETQYF. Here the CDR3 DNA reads TGTGCCAGCAGCTTGGCCGGGCGACAGGAGACCCAGTACTTC.

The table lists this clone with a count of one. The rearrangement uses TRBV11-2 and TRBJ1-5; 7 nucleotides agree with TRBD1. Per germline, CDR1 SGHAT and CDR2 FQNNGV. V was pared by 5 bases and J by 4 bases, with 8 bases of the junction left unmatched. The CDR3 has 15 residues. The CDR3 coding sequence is TGTGCCAGCAGCAAAGGGACAGCGAGAAATCAGCCCCAGCATTTT. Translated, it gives CASSKGTARNQPQHF.

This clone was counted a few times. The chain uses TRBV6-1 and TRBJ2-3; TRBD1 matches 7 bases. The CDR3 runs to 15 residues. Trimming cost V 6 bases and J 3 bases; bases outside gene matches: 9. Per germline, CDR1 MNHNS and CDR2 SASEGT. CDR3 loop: CASRPTGVWTDTQYF. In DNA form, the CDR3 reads TGTGCCAGCAGACCTACAGGGGTTTGGACAGATACGCAGTATTTT.

DNA for the CDR3: TGTGCCAGCAGCTTTGGACAGGTTGGTTACGAGCAGTACTTC. Translation gives CASSFGQVGYEQYF. The chain employs TRBV11-3 and TRBJ2-7; 7 nucleotides agree with TRBD1. The CDR3 consists of 14 residues. V was pared by 3 bases and J by 4 bases, with 6 bases of the junction left unmatched. CDR1 SGHNT and CDR2 YENEEA come from the germline V gene.

The CDR3 sequence is CASGTGLNTGELFF. The CDR3 DNA sequence: TGTGCCTCCGGGACAGGACTAAACACCGGGGAGCTGTTTTTT. V usage is TRBV19 and J usage is TRBJ2-2; TRBD1 matches 8 bases. V trimming: 11 bases; J trimming: 2 bases; junction bases outside the gene matches: 7. Per the germline V gene, CDR1 is LNHDA and CDR2 is SQIVND (reference sequence). The CDR3 extends over 14 amino acids. Filled out from reference TRBV19 and TRBJ2-2, the complete variable domain reads DGGITQSPKYLFRKEGQNVTLSCEQNLNHDAMYWYRQDPGQGLRLIYYSQIVNDFQKGDIAEGYSVSREKKESFPLTVTSAQKNPTAFYLCASGTGLNTGELFFGEGSRLTVL.

For the CDR3, the DNA is TGTGCCAGCAGCTTATCGATAGAAACGAACACTGAAGCTTTCTTT. This encodes CASSLSIETNTEAFF. V gene TRBV7-2 combines with J gene TRBJ1-1, with no clear D. V lost 2 bases and J lost 1, with 11 bases in between. Looked up from germline, CDR1 is SGHTA and CDR2 is FQGNSA. The CDR3 contains 15 residues.

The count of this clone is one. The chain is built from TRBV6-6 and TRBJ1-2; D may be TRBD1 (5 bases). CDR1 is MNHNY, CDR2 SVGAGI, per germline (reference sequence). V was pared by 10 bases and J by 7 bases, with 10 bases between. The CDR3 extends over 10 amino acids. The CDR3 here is CATRGPGYTF. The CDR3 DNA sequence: TGTGCCACTAGGGGTCCTGGCTACACCTTC.

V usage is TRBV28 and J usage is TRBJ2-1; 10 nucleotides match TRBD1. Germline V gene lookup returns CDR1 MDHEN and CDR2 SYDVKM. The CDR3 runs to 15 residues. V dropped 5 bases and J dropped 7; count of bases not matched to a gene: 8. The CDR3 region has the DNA TGTGCCAGCAGTATTCCGGGACAGGGGAGGAATGAGCAGTTCTTC. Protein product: CASSIPGQGRNEQFF.

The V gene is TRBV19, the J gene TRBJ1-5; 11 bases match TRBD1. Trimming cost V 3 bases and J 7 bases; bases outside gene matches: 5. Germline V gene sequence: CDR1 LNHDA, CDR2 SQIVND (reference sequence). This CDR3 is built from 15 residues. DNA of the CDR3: TGTGCCAGTAGTATCCGGACAGGGGGCCACCAGCCCCAGCATTTT. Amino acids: CASSIRTGGHQPQHF.

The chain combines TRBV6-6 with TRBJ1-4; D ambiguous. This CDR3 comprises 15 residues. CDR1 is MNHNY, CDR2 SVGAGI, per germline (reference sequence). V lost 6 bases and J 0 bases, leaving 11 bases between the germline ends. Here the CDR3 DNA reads TGTGCCAGCAGACTTCGCGCGGCAACTAATGAAAAACTGTTTTTT. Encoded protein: CASRLRAATNEKLFF.

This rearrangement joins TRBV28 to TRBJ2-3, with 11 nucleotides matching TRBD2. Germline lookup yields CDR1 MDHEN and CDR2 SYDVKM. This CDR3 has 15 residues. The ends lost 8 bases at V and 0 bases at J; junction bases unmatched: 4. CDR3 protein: CASLTSGGSTDTQYF. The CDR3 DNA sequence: TGTGCCAGCCTTACTAGCGGGGGTAGCACAGATACGCAGTATTTT.

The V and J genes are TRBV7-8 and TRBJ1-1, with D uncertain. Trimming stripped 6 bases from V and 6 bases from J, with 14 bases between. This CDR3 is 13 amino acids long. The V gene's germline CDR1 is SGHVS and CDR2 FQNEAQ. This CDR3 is CASRSSSGPEAFF. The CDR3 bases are TGTGCCAGCAGATCGAGCTCGGGTCCTGAAGCTTTCTTT.

This CDR3 is CASSLERQGPYEQYF. DNA of the CDR3: TGTGCCAGCAGCTTGGAGCGACAGGGACCCTACGAGCAGTACTTC. The rearrangement links TRBV5-4 to TRBJ2-7; 7 bases fit TRBD1. Per germline, CDR1 SGHNT and CDR2 YYREEE (reference sequence). The CDR3 has 15 residues. The ends lost 0 bases at V and 2 bases at J; junction bases unmatched: 5.

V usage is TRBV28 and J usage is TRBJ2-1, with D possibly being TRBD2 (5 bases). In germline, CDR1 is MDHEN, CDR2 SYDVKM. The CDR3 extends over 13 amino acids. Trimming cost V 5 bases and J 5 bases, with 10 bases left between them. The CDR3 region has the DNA TGTGCCAGCAGTACCTACGGGAACAATGAGCAGTTCTTC. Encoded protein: CASSTYGNNEQFF.

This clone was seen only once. This chain's CDR3 is CASSSTGNYGYTF. Here the CDR3 DNA reads TGCGCCAGCAGCTCGACAGGCAACTATGGCTACACCTTC. The chain combines TRBV5-1 with TRBJ1-2, with D maybe TRBD1 (6 bases). The ends were cut back, 3 bases at V and 2 bases at J, with 8 bases in the middle. The CDR3 loop spans 13 amino acids. Looked up from germline, CDR1 is SGHRS and CDR2 is YFSETQ.

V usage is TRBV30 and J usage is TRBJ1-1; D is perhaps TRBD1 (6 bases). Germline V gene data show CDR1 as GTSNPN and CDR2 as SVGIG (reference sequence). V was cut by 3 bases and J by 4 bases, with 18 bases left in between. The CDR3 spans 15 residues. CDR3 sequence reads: CAWRTGRGTGTEAFF. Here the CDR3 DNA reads TGTGCCTGGAGGACCGGGAGGGGGACGGGCACTGAAGCTTTCTTT.

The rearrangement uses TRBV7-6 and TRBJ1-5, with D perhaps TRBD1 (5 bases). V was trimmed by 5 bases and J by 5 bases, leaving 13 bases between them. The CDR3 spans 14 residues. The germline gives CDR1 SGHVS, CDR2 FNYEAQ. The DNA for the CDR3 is TGTGCCAGCAGCCCGACAGTCTCCCATCAGCCCCAGCATTTT. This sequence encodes CASSPTVSHQPQHF.